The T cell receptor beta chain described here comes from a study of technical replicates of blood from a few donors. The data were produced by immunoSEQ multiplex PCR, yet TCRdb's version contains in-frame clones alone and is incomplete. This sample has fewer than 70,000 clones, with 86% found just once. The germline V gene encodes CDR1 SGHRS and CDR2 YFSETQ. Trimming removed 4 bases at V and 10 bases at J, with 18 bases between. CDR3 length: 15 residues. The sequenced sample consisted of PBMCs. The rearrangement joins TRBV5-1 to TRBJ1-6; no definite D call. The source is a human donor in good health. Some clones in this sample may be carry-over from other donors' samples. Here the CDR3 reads CASSPDGTNGSPLHF. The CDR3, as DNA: TGCGCCAGCAGCCCGGATGGAACCAACGGGTCACCCCTCCACTTT.